This TCR beta chain was sequenced in a study of OX40 agonist ivuxolimab in advanced cancers. Overall study findings and caveats: Patients with a partial response at 0.1-3.0 mg/kg had among the lowest clonal expansion.

As concerns this clone: Its antigen is unknown.

V was shortened by 6 bases and J by 2 bases, with 10 bases between the two germline ends. The CDR3 runs to 14 residues. Germline V CDR1 and CDR2: SNHLY, FYNNEI. Using immunoSEQ multiplex PCR, the repertoire was profiled, and TCRdb retains in-frame clones only, with some absent. The top ten clones hold 0.76% of a sample with 55,000 to 65,000 clones, approximately 86% of them seen once. Sequenced material: CD4+ or CD8+ T cells sorted from blood, taken in a trial of the OX40 agonist ivuxolimab. The TCR comes from an adult with an advanced solid tumor such as melanoma, head and neck, liver or kidney cancer. This sequence joins TRBV2 and TRBJ1-4; D gene uncertain. This chain's CDR3 is CASRPGATNEKLFF. The CDR3 coding sequence is TGTGCCAGCAGACCGGGAGCGACTAATGAAAAACTGTTTTTT.